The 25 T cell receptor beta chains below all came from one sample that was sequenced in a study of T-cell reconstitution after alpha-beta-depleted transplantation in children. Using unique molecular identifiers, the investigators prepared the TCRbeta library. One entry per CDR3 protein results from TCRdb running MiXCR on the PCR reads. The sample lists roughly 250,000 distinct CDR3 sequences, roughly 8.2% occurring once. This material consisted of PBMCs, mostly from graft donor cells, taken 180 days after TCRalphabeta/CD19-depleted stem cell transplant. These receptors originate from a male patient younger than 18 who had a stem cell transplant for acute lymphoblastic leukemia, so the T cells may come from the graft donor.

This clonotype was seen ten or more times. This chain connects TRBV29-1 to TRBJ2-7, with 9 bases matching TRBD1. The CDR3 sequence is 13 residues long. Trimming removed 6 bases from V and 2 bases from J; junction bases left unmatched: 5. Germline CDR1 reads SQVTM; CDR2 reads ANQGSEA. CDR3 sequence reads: CSVAGTGTYEQYF. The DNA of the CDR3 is TGCAGCGTGGCCGGGACAGGGACCTACGAGCAGTACTTC.

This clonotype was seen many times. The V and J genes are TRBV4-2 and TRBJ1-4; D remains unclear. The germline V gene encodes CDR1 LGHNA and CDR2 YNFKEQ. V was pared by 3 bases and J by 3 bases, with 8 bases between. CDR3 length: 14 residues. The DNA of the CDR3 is TGTGCCAGCAGCCAGGACTGGCCTAATGAAAAACTGTTTTTT. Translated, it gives CASSQDWPNEKLFF.

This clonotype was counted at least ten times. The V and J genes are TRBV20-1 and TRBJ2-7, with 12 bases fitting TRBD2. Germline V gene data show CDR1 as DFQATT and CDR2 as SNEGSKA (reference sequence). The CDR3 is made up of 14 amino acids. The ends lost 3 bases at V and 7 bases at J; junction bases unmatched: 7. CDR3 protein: CSARATSGSGEQYF. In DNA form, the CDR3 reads TGCAGTGCTAGGGCGACTAGCGGGAGTGGTGAGCAGTACTTC.

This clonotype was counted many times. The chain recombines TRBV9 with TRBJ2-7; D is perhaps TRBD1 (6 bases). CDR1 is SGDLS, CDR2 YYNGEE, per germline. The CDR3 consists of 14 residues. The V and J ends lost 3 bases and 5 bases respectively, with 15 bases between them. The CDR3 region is CASSASGQLNEQYF. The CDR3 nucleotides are TGTGCCAGCAGCGCGTCTGGACAGTTAAACGAGCAGTACTTC. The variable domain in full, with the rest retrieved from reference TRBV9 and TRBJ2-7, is DSGVTQTPKHLITATGQRVTLRCSPRSGDLSVYWYQQSLDQGLQFLIQYYNGEERAKGNILERFSAQQFPDLHSELNLSSLELGDSALYFCASSASGQLNEQYFGPGTRLTVT.

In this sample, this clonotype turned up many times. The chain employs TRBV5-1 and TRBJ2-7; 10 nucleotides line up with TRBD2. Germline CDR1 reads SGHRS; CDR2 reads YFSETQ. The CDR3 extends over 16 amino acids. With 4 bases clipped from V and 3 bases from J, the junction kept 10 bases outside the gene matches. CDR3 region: CASSRGGASGSYEQYF. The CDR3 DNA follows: TGCGCCAGCAGCCGCGGGGGCGCTAGCGGGAGCTACGAGCAGTACTTC.

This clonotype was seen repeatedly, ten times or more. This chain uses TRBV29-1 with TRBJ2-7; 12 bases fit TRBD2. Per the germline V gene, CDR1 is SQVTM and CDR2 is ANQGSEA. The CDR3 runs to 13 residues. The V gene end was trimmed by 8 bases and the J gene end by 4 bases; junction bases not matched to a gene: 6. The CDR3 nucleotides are TGCAGCATTAGGACTAGCGGGACGTACGAGCAGTACTTC. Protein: CSIRTSGTYEQYF.

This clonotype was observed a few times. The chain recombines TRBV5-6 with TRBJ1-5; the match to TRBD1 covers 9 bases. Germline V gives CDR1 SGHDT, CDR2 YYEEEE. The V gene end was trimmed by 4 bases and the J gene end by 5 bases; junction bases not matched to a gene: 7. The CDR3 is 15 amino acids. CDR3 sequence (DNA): TGTGCCAGCAGCACAGGGACAGGGCACGATCAGCCCCAGCATTTT. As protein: CASSTGTGHDQPQHF.

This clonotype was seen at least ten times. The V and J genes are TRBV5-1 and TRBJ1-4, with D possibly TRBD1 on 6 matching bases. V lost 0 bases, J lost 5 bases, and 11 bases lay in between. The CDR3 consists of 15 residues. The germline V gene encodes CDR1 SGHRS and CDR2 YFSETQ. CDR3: CASSLDVRGNEKLFF. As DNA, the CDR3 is TGCGCCAGCAGCTTGGATGTAAGGGGGAATGAAAAACTGTTTTTT.

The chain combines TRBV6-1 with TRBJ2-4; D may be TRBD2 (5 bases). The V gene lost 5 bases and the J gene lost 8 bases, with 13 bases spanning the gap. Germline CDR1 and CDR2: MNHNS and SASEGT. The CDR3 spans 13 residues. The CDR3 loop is CASSQDPGDIQYF. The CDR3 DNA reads TGTGCCAGCAGTCAAGATCCCGGGGACATTCAGTACTTC.

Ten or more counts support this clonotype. CDR3: CASSRPDTPPDTQYF. DNA of the CDR3: TGTGCCAGCAGTCGCCCAGACACGCCCCCAGATACGCAGTATTTT. The J gene is TRBJ2-3, the V gene TRBV11-2; D is ambiguous. This CDR3 is built from 15 residues. The germline CDR1 and CDR2 sequences are SGHAT and FQNNGV. V lost 6 bases and J 4 bases, leaving 17 bases between the germline ends. The variable domain in full, with the rest retrieved from reference TRBV11-2 and TRBJ2-3, is EAGVAQSPRYKIIEKRQSVAFWCNPISGHATLYWYQQILGQGPKLLIQFQNNGVVDDSQLPKDRFSAERLKGVDSTLKIQPAKLEDSAVYLCASSRPDTPPDTQYFGPGTRLTVL.

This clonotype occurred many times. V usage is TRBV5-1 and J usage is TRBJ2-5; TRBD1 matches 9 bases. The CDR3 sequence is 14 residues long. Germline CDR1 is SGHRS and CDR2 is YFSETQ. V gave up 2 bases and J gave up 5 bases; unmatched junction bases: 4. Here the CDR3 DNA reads TGCGCCAGCAGCTTCGGGACAGGGCCGGAGACCCAGTACTTC. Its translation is CASSFGTGPETQYF.

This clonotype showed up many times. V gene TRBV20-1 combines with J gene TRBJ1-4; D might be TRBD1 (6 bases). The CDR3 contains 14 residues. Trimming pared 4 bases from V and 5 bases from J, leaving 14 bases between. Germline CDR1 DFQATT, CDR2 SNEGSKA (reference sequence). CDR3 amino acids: CSANPDRRNEKLFF. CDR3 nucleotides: TGCAGTGCTAATCCCGACAGGCGGAATGAAAAACTGTTTTTT.

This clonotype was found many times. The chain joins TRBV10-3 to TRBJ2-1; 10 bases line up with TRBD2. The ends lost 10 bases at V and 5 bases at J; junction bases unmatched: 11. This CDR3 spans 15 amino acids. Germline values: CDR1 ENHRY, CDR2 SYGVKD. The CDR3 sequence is CASRPGLAKNNEQFF. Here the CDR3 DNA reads TGTGCCAGCAGGCCGGGACTAGCGAAGAACAATGAGCAGTTCTTC.

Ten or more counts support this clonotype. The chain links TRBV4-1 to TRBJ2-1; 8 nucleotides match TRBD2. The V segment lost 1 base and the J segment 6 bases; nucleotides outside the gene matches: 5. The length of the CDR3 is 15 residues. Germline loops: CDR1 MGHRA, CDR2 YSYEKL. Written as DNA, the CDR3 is TGCGCCAGCAGCCAAGGGTCGCGGGGGGTCAATGAGCAGTTCTTC. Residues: CASSQGSRGVNEQFF.

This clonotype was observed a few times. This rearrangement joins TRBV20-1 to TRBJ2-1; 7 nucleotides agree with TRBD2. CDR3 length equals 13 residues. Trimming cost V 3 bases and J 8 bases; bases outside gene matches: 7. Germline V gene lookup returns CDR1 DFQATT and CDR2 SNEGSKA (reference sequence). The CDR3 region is CSARESGIYEQFF. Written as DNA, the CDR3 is TGCAGTGCTAGGGAAAGCGGGATCTATGAGCAGTTCTTC.

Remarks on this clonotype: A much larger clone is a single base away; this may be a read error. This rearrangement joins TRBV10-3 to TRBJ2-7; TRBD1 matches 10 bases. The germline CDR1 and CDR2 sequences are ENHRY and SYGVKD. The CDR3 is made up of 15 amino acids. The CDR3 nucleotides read TGTGCCATGAGTGAAGGGGACAGGGGTCCCTACGAGCAGTACTTC. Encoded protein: CAMSEGDRGPYEQYF.

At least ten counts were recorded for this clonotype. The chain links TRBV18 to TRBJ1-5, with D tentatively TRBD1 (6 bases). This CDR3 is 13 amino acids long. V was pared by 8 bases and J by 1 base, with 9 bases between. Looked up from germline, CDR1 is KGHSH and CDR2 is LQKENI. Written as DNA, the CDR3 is TGTGCCAGCCGGGACATCAGCAATCAGCCCCAGCATTTT. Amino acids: CASRDISNQPQHF.

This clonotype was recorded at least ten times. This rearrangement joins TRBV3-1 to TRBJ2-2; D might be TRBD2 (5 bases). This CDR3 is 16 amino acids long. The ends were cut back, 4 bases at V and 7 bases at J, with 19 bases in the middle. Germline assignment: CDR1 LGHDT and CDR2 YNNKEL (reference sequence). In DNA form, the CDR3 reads TGTGCCAGCAGCCCCCGTTCGACGGGATGGGTCGGGGAGCTGTTTTTT. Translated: CASSPRSTGWVGELFF. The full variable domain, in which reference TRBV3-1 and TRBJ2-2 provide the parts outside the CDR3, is DTAVSQTPKYLVTQMGNDKSIKCEQNLGHDTMYWYKQDSKKFLKIMFSYNNKELIINETVPNRFSPKSPDKAHLNLHINSLELGDSAVYFCASSPRSTGWVGELFFGEGSRLTVL.

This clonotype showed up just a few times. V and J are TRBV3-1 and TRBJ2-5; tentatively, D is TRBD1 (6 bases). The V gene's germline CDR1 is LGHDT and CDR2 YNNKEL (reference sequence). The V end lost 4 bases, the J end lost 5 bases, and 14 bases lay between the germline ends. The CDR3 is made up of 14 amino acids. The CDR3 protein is CASSPPTGWETQYF. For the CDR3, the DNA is TGTGCCAGCAGCCCCCCCACAGGGTGGGAGACCCAGTACTTC.

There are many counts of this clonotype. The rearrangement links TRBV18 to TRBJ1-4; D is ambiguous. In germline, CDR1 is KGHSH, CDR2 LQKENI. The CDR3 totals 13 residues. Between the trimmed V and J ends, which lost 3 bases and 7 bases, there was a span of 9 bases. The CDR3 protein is CASSPWGGEKLFF. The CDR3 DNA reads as TGTGCCAGCTCACCTTGGGGTGGTGAAAAACTGTTTTTT.

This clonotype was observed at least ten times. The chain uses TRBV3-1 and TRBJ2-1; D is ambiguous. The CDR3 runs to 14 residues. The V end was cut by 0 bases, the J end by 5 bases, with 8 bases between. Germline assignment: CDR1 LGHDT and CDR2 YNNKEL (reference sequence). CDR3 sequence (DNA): TGTGCCAGCAGCCAAGATCCCAGAAACAATGAGCAGTTCTTC. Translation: CASSQDPRNNEQFF.

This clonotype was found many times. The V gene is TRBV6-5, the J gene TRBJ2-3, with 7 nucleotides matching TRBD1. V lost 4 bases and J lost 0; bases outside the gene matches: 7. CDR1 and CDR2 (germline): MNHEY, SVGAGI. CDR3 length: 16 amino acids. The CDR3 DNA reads TGTGCCAGCAGTTCCAAGGGACAGCCTAGCACAGATACGCAGTATTTT. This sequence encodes CASSSKGQPSTDTQYF.

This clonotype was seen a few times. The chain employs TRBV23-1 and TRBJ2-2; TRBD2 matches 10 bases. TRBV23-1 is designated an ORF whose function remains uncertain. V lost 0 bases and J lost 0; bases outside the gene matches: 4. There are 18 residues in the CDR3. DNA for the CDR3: TGCGCCAGCAGTCAATCCCTAGCGGGGGAGACGAACACCGGGGAGCTGTTTTTT. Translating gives CASSQSLAGETNTGELFF.

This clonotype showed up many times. Here the CDR3 reads CASSRAVGTDTQYF. The DNA of the CDR3 is TGCGCCAGCAGCAGAGCGGTGGGCACAGATACGCAGTATTTT. The chain combines TRBV5-1 with TRBJ2-3, with a tentative D call TRBD2 (5 bases). The V and J ends lost 4 bases and 1 base respectively, with 10 bases between them. In germline, CDR1 is SGHRS, CDR2 YFSETQ. CDR3 length equals 14 residues.

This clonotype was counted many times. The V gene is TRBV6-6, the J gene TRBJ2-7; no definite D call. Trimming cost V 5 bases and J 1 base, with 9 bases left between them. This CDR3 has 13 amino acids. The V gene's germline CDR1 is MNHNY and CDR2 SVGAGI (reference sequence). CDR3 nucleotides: TGTGCCAGCAGTACCGGGTTATCCTACGAGCAGTACTTC. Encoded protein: CASSTGLSYEQYF.